A selection of T cell receptor beta chains follows, all from one sample in a study of blood T cell repertoires in COVID-19. Sequenced by immunoSEQ multiplex PCR; TCRdb stores in-frame clones only, minus some. The sample has 280,000 or so clones; 88% are singletons. Sequencing used peripheral blood. The origin of the receptors is a woman under 40 who had recovered from COVID-19. Both conserved end residues are part of each CDR3.

v_call cdr3_aa
TRBV10-3 CAIRTENGTRYNEQFF
TRBV2 CASSENTGGHQPQHF
TRBV6-5 CASSYGGSEVTEAFF
TRBV6-2/TRBV6-3 CASSPTSGGLAETQYF
TRBV5-1 CASSLETGEGYNSPLHF
TRBV28 CASRPTGGGGYTF
TRBV5-1 CASSLGDSPLHF
TRBV2 CASNRDADTAFF
TRBV28 CASSLTGGSTDTQYF
TRBV15 CATSSPGPSTDTQYF
TRBV30 CAWSDTGTQPQHF
TRBV6-2/TRBV6-3 CASSTPWQGNYGYTF
TRBV5-8 CASSKWDRNTEAFF
TRBV5-1 CASRFSGTVYNEQFF
TRBV7-9 CASAGPGFNEQYF
TRBV7-2 CASSLSGTGGREQYF
TRBV5-5 CASSLYLGGTGDSYGYTF
TRBV7-3 CASSPTGGETQYF
TRBV2 CASSLDIGEQYF
TRBV7-3 CASSPQAGANTGELFF
TRBV5-4 CASSQLGRDGYTF
TRBV5-8 CASSLDRDEQYF
TRBV7-8 CASSPWTGGTGELFF
TRBV4-3 CASSQGLGGEGEKLFF
TRBV28 CASKPPRRYEQYF
TRBV7-2 CASSRDSINSPLHF